What follows are 7 T cell receptor beta chains derived from one specimen sequenced in a study of T cell changes during pregnancy in multiple sclerosis. Clones were sequenced by immunoSEQ multiplex PCR, and TCRdb holds only the in-frame ones, with some missing. The sample consists of approximately 31,000 clones, less than 95% of them appearing once. This specimen was CD8+ T cells from peripheral blood mononuclear cells, taken in the second trimester of pregnancy. The source is a female donor with multiple sclerosis, enrolled in a pregnancy study.

The V call is TRBV18, the J call TRBJ1-2; TRBD1 aligns across 10 bases. This CDR3 contains 17 residues. After removal of 8 bases from V and 6 bases from J, the junction contained 18 bases not matched to a gene. Germline V gene data show CDR1 as KGHSH and CDR2 as LQKENI. The CDR3 spells CASDLGTGALSGDGYTF. The CDR3 DNA reads as TGTGCCAGCGACCTTGGGACAGGGGCGCTGAGCGGGGATGGCTACACCTTC.

The V call is TRBV19, the J call TRBJ2-6; tentative D call: TRBD2 (7 bases). The CDR3 extends over 16 amino acids. V was shortened by 3 bases and J by 2 bases, with 11 bases between the two germline ends. CDR1 is LNHDA and CDR2 is SQIVND in the germline V gene (reference sequence). The CDR3 here is CASSIRGGAGANVLTF. The CDR3 nucleotides read TGTGCCAGTAGTATTAGGGGGGGGGCTGGGGCCAACGTCCTGACTTTC.

This rearrangement joins TRBV5-4 to TRBJ2-1, with TRBD1 identical over 8 bases. Germline CDR1 reads SGHNT; CDR2 reads YYREEE (reference sequence). V was pared by 2 bases and J by 8 bases, with 9 bases of the junction left unmatched. The CDR3 is 15 residues long. The CDR3 spells CASSFFTAGGDEQFF. In nucleotides, the CDR3 is TGTGCCAGCAGCTTTTTTACGGCAGGGGGCGATGAGCAGTTCTTC.

The J gene is TRBJ2-1, the V gene TRBV25-1; 7 bases fit TRBD2. The junction had 9 bases not matched to a gene; V was cut back by 4 bases and J by 6 bases. The CDR3 is 15 residues long. Germline-derived CDR1 and CDR2 are MGHDK and SYGVNS. In nucleotides, the CDR3 is TGTGCCAGCAGTGGGTGGGGGAGGGAGCGCAATGAGCAGTTCTTC. Translation: CASSGWGRERNEQFF.

The V gene is TRBV19, the J gene TRBJ2-7; 7 bases are shared with TRBD1. This CDR3 has 15 residues. V dropped 4 bases and J dropped 3; count of bases not matched to a gene: 9. The V gene's germline CDR1 is LNHDA and CDR2 SQIVND (reference sequence). The CDR3 DNA is TGTGCCAGTAGTAGACAGGGCGAGGTCCGCTACGAGCAGTACTTC. This gives the protein CASSRQGEVRYEQYF.

The V gene is TRBV4-3, the J gene TRBJ2-2, with TRBD2 identical over 14 bases. Germline trimming cut 3 bases from V and 1 base from J; bases unmatched to any gene: 1. The CDR3 contains 17 residues. Germline V gene lookup returns CDR1 LGHNA and CDR2 YSLEER. CDR3 amino acids: CASSQGLAGVNTGELFF. CDR3 nucleotide sequence: TGCGCCAGCAGCCAGGGACTAGCGGGAGTGAACACCGGGGAGCTGTTTTTT.

This chain uses TRBV29-1 with TRBJ1-1; D is perhaps TRBD1 (5 bases). There are 11 residues in the CDR3. Trimming removed 4 bases from V and 4 bases from J, with 7 bases in between. The germline V gene has CDR1 SQVTM and CDR2 ANQGSEA. CDR3 in DNA: TGCAGCGTTGTGGGGGGCACTGAAGCTTTCTTT. It encodes CSVVGGTEAFF.